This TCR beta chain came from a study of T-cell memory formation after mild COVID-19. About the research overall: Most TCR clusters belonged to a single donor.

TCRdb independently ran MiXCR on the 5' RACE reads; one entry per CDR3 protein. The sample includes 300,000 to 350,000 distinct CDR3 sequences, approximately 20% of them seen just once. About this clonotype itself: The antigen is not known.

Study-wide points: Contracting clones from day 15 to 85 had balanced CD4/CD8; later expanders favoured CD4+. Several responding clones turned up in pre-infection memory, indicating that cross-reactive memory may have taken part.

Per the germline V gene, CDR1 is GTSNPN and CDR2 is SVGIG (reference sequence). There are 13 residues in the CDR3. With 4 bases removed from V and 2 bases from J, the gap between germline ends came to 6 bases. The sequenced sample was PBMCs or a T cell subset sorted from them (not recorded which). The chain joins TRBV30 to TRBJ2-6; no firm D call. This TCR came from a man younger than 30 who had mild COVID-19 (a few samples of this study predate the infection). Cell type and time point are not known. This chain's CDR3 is CAWNDAGANVLTF. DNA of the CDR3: TGTGCCTGGAATGACGCTGGGGCCAACGTCCTGACTTTC.